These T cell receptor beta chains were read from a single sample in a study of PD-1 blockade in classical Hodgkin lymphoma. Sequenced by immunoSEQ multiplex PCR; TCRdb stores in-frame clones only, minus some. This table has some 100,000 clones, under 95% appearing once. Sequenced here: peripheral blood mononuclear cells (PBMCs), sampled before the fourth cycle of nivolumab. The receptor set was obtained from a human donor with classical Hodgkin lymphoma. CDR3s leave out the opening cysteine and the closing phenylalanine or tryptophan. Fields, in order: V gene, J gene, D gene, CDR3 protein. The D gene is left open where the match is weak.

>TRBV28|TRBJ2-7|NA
ASRHRGEQY
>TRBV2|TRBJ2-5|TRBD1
ASRLQGDWETQY
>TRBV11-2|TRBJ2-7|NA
ASSLGRAISYEQY
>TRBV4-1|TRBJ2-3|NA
ASFGFGGLTDTQY
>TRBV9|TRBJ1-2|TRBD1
ASSAPDRGSYGYT
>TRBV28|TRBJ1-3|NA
ASSFYSGNTIY
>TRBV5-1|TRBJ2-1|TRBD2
ASSLIPGLLYNEQF
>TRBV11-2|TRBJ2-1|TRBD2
ASSLWGGAEQF
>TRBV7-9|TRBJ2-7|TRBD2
ASGEGREQY
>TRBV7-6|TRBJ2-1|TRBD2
ASSLLAGVNEQF
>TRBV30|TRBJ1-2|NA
AWSGTTWSNYGYT
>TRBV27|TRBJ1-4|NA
ASRKTTNEKLF